Below, 6 T cell receptor beta chains from the same sample are listed, as sequenced in a study of OX40 agonist ivuxolimab in advanced cancers. The table came from immunoSEQ multiplex PCR; TCRdb's copy has only in-frame clones and leaves some out. This sample has about 79,000 clones, with about nine tenths found just once. Source: CD4+ or CD8+ T cells sorted from blood, taken in a trial of the OX40 agonist ivuxolimab. The source of these receptors is an adult with an advanced solid tumor such as melanoma, head and neck, liver or kidney cancer.

The chain joins TRBV9 to TRBJ1-3; 7 bases match TRBD1. The V segment lost 3 bases and the J segment 0 bases; nucleotides outside the gene matches: 6. This CDR3 has 16 residues. Germline V gives CDR1 SGDLS, CDR2 YYNGEE. The CDR3 DNA is TGTGCCAGCAGCGCCCTCGGGACAGCCTCTGGAAACACCATATATTTT. Translating it yields CASSALGTASGNTIYF.

This clone was counted a few times. The rearrangement links TRBV28 to TRBJ1-1, with TRBD1 as a possible D gene (5 bases). The CDR3 is 16 residues long. Germline V gives CDR1 MDHEN, CDR2 SYDVKM. V was shortened by 6 bases and J by 4 bases, with 21 bases between the two germline ends. The CDR3 region has the DNA TGTGCCAGCAGGAACCCGGGGGGGGTAGTAATCACTGAAGCTTTCTTT. Protein: CASRNPGGVVITEAFF.

V gene TRBV6-6 combines with J gene TRBJ2-1; 13 nucleotides align to TRBD2. This CDR3 has 16 amino acids. V lost 5 bases and J lost 8; bases outside the gene matches: 9. Germline CDR1 is MNHNY and CDR2 is SVGAGI (reference sequence). The CDR3 spells CASSRGLAGRGDEQFF. The CDR3 region has the DNA TGTGCCAGCAGTCGGGGACTAGCGGGAAGGGGCGATGAGCAGTTCTTC.

J is TRBJ2-7 and V is TRBV6-5; TRBD1 matches 9 bases. J gave up 6 bases and V 6 bases, and 6 bases lay outside the gene matches. CDR1 is MNHEY, CDR2 SVGAGI, per germline. The CDR3 contains 13 residues. CDR3: CASRPPGQGEQYF. The DNA of the CDR3 is TGTGCCAGCAGACCCCCGGGACAGGGCGAGCAGTACTTC.

This clone was seen a few times. The germline gene is not matched at one end of the junction; a read error may be the cause. V usage is TRBV5-1 and J usage is TRBJ1-1; 9 bases are a match to TRBD1. Germline V gives CDR1 SGHRS, CDR2 YFSETQ. This CDR3 contains 15 residues. The CDR3 DNA reads TGCGCCAGCAGCCCGGGACAGGGCTTGAAGACTGAAGCTTTCTTT. It translates to CASSPGQGLKTEAFF.

The gene calls are TRBV12-5 and TRBJ2-5; D is possibly TRBD1 or TRBD2 (5 bases each). The germline CDR1 and CDR2 sequences are LGHNT and FRNRAP. The germline V and J ends were trimmed by 7 bases and 5 bases, with 20 bases remaining between them. The CDR3 covers 15 residues. The CDR3: CASAPNTGWGETQYF. CDR3 sequence (DNA): TGTGCTAGTGCCCCAAATACAGGTTGGGGGGAGACCCAGTACTTC.